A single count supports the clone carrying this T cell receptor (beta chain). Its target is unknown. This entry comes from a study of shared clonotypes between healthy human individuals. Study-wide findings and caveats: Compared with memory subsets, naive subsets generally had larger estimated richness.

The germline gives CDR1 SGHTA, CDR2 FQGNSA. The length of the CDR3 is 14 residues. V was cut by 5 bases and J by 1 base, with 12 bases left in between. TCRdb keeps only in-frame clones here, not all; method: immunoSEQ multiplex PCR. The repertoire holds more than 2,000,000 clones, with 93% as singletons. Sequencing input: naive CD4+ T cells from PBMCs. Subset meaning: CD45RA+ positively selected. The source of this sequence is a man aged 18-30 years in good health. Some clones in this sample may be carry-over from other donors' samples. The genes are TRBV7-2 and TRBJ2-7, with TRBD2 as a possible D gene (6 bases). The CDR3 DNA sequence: TGTGCCAGCAGCCGGGACTGGGGATCCTACGAGCAGTACTTC. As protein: CASSRDWGSYEQYF.